Sequencing of this TCR beta chain was carried out in a study of blood T cell repertoires in COVID-19. Clones were read by immunoSEQ multiplex PCR, and TCRdb kept only the in-frame ones, dropping some. The data show roughly 46,000 clones, under 90% seen once. J gave up 0 bases and V 2 bases, and 1 base lay outside the gene matches. This CDR3 spans 15 amino acids. Germline values: CDR1 MDHEN, CDR2 SYDVKM. The receptor comes from a man in his sixties with acute or convalescent COVID-19. The sequencing input was peripheral blood. V and J are TRBV28 and TRBJ1-1; 9 bases agree with TRBD1. The CDR3 protein is CASSLGTGLNTEAFF. The DNA of the CDR3 is TGTGCCAGCAGTTTAGGGACAGGGTTGAACACTGAAGCTTTCTTT. The complete variable domain, with remaining parts taken from reference TRBV28 and TRBJ1-1, reads DVKVTQSSRYLVKRTGEKVFLECVQDMDHENMFWYRQDPGLGLRLIYFSYDVKMKEKGDIPEGYSVSREKKERFSLILESASTNQTSMYLCASSLGTGLNTEAFFGQGTRLTVV.